This T cell receptor (beta chain) was identified in a study of OX40 agonist ivuxolimab in advanced cancers. Background on the study: Dose-escalation cases comprised hepatocellular carcinoma, melanoma, renal cell or head and neck cancer. From 23 to 79 years was the age range, with a mean of about 54 years, and around 83% were male.

Generated by immunoSEQ multiplex PCR, the TCRdb table keeps only in-frame clones and is missing some. The sample consists of approximately 30,000 clones, about four fifths of them appearing once. This clone showed up just once. Unmatched junction bases numbered 11, after V lost 3 bases and J lost 4 bases. The germline V gene encodes CDR1 LNHDA and CDR2 SQIVND (reference sequence). The CDR3 loop spans 17 amino acids. Patients were ineligible given autoimmune disease history or systemic immunosuppression. The sample here was CD4+ or CD8+ T cells sorted from blood, taken in a trial of the OX40 agonist ivuxolimab. The TCR comes from an adult with an advanced solid tumor such as melanoma, head and neck, liver or kidney cancer. The chain joins TRBV19 to TRBJ1-4; 7 bases fit TRBD1. The CDR3 DNA follows: TGTGCCAGTAGTATTGGAGTTGGAGGACAGGTTAATGAAAAACTGTTTTTT. It specifies CASSIGVGGQVNEKLFF.